The text below deals with one T cell receptor (beta chain). What it binds is unknown. This entry comes from a study of cytomegalovirus exposure and HLA in healthy donors. Both 60 Vbeta primers and 13 Jbeta primers went into the PCR. Here immunoSEQ multiplex PCR was the method, and the copy in TCRdb shows in-frame clones only, minus some. The sample includes some 130,000 clones, roughly 79% seen only once; the top ten take roughly 1.5%. Study outcomes and limitations: Across donors, sequencing depth was assumed by presence/absence analyses to be roughly uniform. Researchers reported that three CMV-associated chains were confirmed in vitro as CMV antigen-specific. Among TCR beta chains, those listed as cytomegalovirus-associated numbered over 150.

Trimming removed 3 bases from V and 8 bases from J; junction bases left unmatched: 5. From germline, CDR1 is SGHDT and CDR2 YYEEEE. There are 13 residues in the CDR3. The chain is built from TRBV5-6 and TRBJ1-2; 9 bases align to TRBD1. The clonotype originates from a young woman in good health and CMV-seronegative. Sequencing was done on a sample of PBMCs. The CDR3 spells CASSWGQGDGYTF. CDR3 nucleotide sequence: TGTGCCAGCAGCTGGGGACAGGGAGACGGCTACACCTTC.